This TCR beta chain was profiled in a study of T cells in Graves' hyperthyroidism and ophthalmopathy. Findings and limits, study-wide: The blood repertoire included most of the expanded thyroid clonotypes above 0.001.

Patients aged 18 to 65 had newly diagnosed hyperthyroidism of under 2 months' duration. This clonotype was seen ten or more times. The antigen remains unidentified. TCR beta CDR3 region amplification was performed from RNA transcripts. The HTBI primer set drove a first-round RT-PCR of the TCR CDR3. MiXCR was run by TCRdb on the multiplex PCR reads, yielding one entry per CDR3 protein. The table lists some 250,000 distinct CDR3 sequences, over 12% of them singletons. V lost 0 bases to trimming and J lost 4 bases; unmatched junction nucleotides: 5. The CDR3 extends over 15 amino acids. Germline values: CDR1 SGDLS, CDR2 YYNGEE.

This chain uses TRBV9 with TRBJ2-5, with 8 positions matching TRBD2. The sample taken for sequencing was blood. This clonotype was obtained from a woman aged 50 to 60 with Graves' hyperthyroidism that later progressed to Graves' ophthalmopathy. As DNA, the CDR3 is TGTGCCAGCAGCGTAGAAGGGGCGGGAGGAGAGACCCAGTACTTC. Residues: CASSVEGAGGETQYF.